These 13 T cell receptor beta chains share one sample of origin, sequenced in a study of blood T cell repertoires in COVID-19. Some clones are missing from TCRdb's copy, which holds only in-frame ones; the method was immunoSEQ multiplex PCR. The sample consists of 65,000 to 75,000 clones, 65% to 85% of them appearing once. Sequencing was performed on peripheral blood. The receptor set was obtained from a woman aged 55-75 years with acute or convalescent COVID-19.

The gene calls are TRBV9 and TRBJ2-2, with D tentatively TRBD2 (6 bases). The V gene's germline CDR1 is SGDLS and CDR2 YYNGEE. Trimming took off 2 bases at V and 7 bases at J, with 12 bases between the two ends. CDR3 length: 14 residues. Here the CDR3 DNA reads TGTGCCAGCAGCGTCCGACTAGGAGTCGGGGAGCTGTTTTTT. It is translated as CASSVRLGVGELFF.

A note on this clone: One end of the junction varies from germline; a read error may be responsible. The rearrangement uses TRBV5-1 and TRBJ1-1; a weak D match, TRBD1 (5 bases). CDR3 size: 14 residues. Germline values: CDR1 SGHRS, CDR2 YFSETQ. The CDR3 nucleotides are TGCGCCAGCAGGGGTCAAGGGGACGGGGGTATTGGACGCTTT. Translation: CASRGQGDGGIGRF.

This chain joins TRBV24-1 and TRBJ2-1, with 14 nucleotides matching TRBD2. The CDR3 totals 18 residues. Germline V CDR1 and CDR2: KGHDR, SFDVKD. The ends lost 8 bases at V and 4 bases at J; junction bases unmatched: 12. CDR3 sequence reads: CATTQTSGGARGYNEQFF. Here the CDR3 DNA reads TGTGCCACCACCCAGACTAGCGGGGGGGCGCGGGGATACAATGAGCAGTTCTTC.

This clone turned up a few times. V and J are TRBV18 and TRBJ1-3, with a possible D match to TRBD1 (6 bases). This CDR3 has 16 residues. The V end lost 3 bases, the J end lost 0 bases, and 12 bases lay between the germline ends. CDR1 and CDR2 from the germline V gene are KGHSH and LQKENI. For the CDR3, the DNA is TGTGCCAGCTCACCGAAGACGGGACACTCTGGAAACACCATATATTTT. This sequence encodes CASSPKTGHSGNTIYF.

CDR3 nucleotides: TGTGCCACCATGACGGGGTGGGAGACCCAGTACTTC. This encodes CATMTGWETQYF. The chain combines TRBV15 with TRBJ2-5; tentative D call: TRBD2 (5 bases). The CDR3 totals 12 residues. V dropped 7 bases and J dropped 5 bases, with 11 bases sitting between them. CDR1 and CDR2 from the germline V gene are LNHNV and YYDKDF (reference sequence).

The chain couples TRBV2 to TRBJ1-2, with 8 bases identical to TRBD1. CDR3 length: 15 amino acids. The V segment lost 5 bases and the J segment 2 bases; nucleotides outside the gene matches: 7. Germline V gene sequence: CDR1 SNHLY, CDR2 FYNNEI. CDR3 sequence: CASSRQGSANYGYTF. The CDR3 bases are TGTGCCAGCAGTAGACAGGGGTCGGCAAACTATGGCTACACCTTC.

V gene TRBV6-5 combines with J gene TRBJ1-5, with 7 bases aligning to TRBD1. Germline trimming cut 6 bases from V and 2 bases from J; bases unmatched to any gene: 7. The CDR3 loop spans 15 amino acids. Germline V gene lookup returns CDR1 MNHEY and CDR2 SVGAGI. Here the CDR3 DNA reads TGTGCCAGCAGAAACAGGGGTGAGGGCAATCAGCCCCAGCATTTT. Amino acid sequence: CASRNRGEGNQPQHF.

V usage is TRBV12-2 and J usage is TRBJ1-1; no DNA check was done on the table's D call, TRBD1. TRBV12-2 is assigned pseudogene status. There are 17 residues in the CDR3. CDR3 DNA sequence: TGTGCAAGTCGCTTAGCTTGGGGCAGGGGGCTGAACACTGAAGCTTTCTTT. Amino acid sequence: CASRLAWGRGLNTEAFF.

The CDR3, as DNA: TGTGCCAGCAGCTTAAGAGGAGCGGGGGGGCGAGAGACCCAGTACTTC. This translates into CASSLRGAGGRETQYF. The chain couples TRBV7-3 to TRBJ2-5; 10 bases line up with TRBD2. CDR1 SGHTA and CDR2 FQGTGA come from the germline V gene. Trimming at V came to 1 base and at J to 4 bases, leaving 6 bases not matched to a gene. The CDR3 runs to 16 residues.

This clone has just a few counts. V and J are TRBV13 and TRBJ1-1, with 8 bases aligning to TRBD1. J lost 7 bases, V lost 4 bases, and 11 bases had no gene match. Germline loops: CDR1 PRHDT, CDR2 FYEKMQ (reference sequence). The CDR3 has 15 residues. The CDR3 coding sequence is TGTGCCAGCAGCTGGGGCCGGACAGGGAGAAATGAAGCTTTCTTT. It is translated as CASSWGRTGRNEAFF.

The J gene is TRBJ2-3, the V gene TRBV7-9, with TRBD1 matching 8 bases. Germline assignment: CDR1 SEHNR and CDR2 FQNEAQ (reference sequence). J gave up 8 bases and V 8 bases, and 6 bases lay outside the gene matches. This CDR3 has 12 residues. The CDR3 region is CASAGGAATQYF. CDR3 bases: TGTGCCAGCGCAGGGGGCGCGGCTACGCAGTATTTT.

The chain joins TRBV5-1 to TRBJ1-4, with 8 bases identical to TRBD1. V was pared by 2 bases and J by 7 bases, with 7 bases of the junction left unmatched. The germline gives CDR1 SGHRS, CDR2 YFSETQ. This CDR3 region has 15 residues. This chain's CDR3 is CASSFTGGGSEKLFF. As DNA, the CDR3 is TGCGCCAGCAGCTTCACAGGGGGAGGTAGTGAAAAACTGTTTTTT.

This chain links TRBV18 with TRBJ1-5, with no clear D. The V end lost 0 bases, the J end lost 6 bases, and 12 bases lay between the germline ends. This CDR3 is built from 15 residues. Germline V gene lookup returns CDR1 KGHSH and CDR2 LQKENI. CDR3 coding DNA: TGTGCCAGCTCACCACCATTCACGGTCGGTCAGCCCCAGCATTTT. This encodes CASSPPFTVGQPQHF.